The T cell receptor (beta chain) under discussion was sequenced for a study of blood T cell repertoires in COVID-19. Assay used: immunoSEQ multiplex PCR; TCRdb lists only in-frame clones, some missing. Here the sample spans 140,000 to 150,000 clones, roughly four fifths being singletons. The sample comprised PBMCs or T cells enriched from blood (not recorded which). The source of this sequence is a woman aged 50 to 60 with acute COVID-19.

CDR3 coding DNA: TGTGCCACCTCGGTGTCCCGCTCTGGGGCCAACGTCCTGACTTTC. This gives the protein CATSVSRSGANVLTF. The genes are TRBV6-6 and TRBJ2-6; D ambiguous. The CDR3 contains 15 residues. Trimming cost V 10 bases and J 0 bases, with 13 bases left between them. CDR1 is MNHNY and CDR2 is SVGAGI in the germline V gene (reference sequence).